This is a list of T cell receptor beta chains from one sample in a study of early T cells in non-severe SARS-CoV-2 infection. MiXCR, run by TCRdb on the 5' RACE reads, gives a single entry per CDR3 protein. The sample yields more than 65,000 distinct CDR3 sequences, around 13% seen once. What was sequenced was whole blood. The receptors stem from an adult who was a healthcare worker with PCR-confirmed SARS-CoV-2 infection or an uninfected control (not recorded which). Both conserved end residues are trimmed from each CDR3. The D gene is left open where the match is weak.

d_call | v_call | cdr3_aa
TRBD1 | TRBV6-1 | ASRTAGTDYGYT
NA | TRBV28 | ASSSPGRSYNEQF
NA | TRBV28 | ASSLSGQETQY
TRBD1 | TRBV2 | ASRADRANTGELF
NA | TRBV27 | ASSSGFGGNEQF
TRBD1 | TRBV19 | ASSTRDSKVPYEQF
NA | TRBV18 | ASSPLNTEAF
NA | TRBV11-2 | ASRLGSALREQY
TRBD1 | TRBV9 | ASSPHRDSYGYT
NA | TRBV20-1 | SASRRDEQF
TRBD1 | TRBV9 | ASSVGGTADTQY
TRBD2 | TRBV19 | ASSTGTSGSSEQF
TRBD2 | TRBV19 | ASSIGGSGGRNEQF
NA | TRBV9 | ASSGLDTQY
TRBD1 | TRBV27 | ASSLRWGQLNTEAF
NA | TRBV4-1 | ASSQDFPSGANVLT
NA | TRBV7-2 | ASSLTPRGGLYEQY
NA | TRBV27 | ASSLGLASTDTQY
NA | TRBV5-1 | ASSLTLNYEQY
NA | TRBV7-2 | ASSLAGGRYYNEQF
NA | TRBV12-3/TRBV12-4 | ASSPGSNQPQH
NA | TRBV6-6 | ASRGTIADNEQF
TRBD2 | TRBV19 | ASSIGLAVYNEQF
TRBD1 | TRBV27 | ASSSGQRNTGELF
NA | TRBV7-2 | ASSFLSSYNEQF
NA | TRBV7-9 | ASSWLRGTDTQY
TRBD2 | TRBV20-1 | SAEDAGGPTDTQY
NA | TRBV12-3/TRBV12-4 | ASSFPNDPYEQY
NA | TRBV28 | ASRNWALETQY
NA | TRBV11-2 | ASHSPGRDEKLF
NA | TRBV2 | ASSRDGGEQF
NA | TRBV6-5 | ASRTGGVGYGYT
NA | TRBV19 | ASSPHGEPNYGYT
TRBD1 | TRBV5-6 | ASSFGQEDSPLH
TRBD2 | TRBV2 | ASRMGLAGGEQF